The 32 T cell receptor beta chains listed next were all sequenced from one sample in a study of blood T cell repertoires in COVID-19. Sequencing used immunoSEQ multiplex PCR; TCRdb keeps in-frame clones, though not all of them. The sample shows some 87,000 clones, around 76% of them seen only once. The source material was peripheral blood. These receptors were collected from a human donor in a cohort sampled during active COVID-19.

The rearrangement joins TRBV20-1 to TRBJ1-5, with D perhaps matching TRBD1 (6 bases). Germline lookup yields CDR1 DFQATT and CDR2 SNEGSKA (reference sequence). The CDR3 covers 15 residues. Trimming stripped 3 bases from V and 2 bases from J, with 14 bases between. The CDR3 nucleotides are TGCAGTGCTAGTCCGGGGGGCGCGGGCAATCAGCCCCAGCATTTT. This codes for CSASPGGAGNQPQHF.

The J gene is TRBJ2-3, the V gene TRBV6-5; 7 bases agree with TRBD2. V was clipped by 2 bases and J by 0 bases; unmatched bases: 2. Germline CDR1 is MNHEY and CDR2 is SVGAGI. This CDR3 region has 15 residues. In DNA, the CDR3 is TGTGCCAGCAGTTACGGGGGGGGAAGCACAGATACGCAGTATTTT. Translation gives CASSYGGGSTDTQYF.

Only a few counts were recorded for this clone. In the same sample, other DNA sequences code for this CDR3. In DNA form, the CDR3 reads TGTGCCAGCAGCTTAGGCGCTACCTACGAGCAGTACGTC. It yields the protein CASSLGATYEQYV. This chain uses TRBV11-2 with TRBJ2-7; no clear D. Germline CDR1 is SGHAT and CDR2 is FQNNGV. The CDR3 runs to 13 residues. Trimming stripped 1 base from V and 2 bases from J, with 6 bases between.

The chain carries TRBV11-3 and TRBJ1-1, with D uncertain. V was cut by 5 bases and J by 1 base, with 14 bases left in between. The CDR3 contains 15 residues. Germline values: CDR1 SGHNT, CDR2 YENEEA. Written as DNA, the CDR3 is TGTGCCAGCAGCGCCGGTGGGGAGAGGAACACTGAAGCTTTCTTT. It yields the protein CASSAGGERNTEAFF. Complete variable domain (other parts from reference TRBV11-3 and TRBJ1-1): EAGVVQSPRYKIIEKKQPVAFWCNPISGHNTLYWYLQNLGQGPELLIRYENEEAVDDSQLPKDRFSAERLKGVDSTLKIQPAELGDSAVYLCASSAGGERNTEAFFGQGTRLTVV.

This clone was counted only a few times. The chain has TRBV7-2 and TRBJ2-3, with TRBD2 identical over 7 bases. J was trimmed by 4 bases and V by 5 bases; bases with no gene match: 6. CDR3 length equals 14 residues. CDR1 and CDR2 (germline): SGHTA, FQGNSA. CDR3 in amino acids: CASSPRLASDTQYF. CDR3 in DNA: TGTGCCAGCAGCCCCCGACTAGCATCAGATACGCAGTATTTT.

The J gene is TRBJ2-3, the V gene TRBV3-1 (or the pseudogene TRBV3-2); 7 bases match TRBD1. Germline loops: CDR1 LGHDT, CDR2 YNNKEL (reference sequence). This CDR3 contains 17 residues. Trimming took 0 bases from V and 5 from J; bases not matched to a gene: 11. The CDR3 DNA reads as TGTGCCAGCAGCCAAGATAAGGGGGCGGCCGGCGGAGATACGCAGTATTTT. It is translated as CASSQDKGAAGGDTQYF.

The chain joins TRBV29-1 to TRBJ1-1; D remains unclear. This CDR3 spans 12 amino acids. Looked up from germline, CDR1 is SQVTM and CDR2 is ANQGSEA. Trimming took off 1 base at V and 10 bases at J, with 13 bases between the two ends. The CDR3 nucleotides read TGCAGCGTTGAAGTTGGGTCTGGGCGAGCTTTCTTT. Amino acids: CSVEVGSGRAFF.

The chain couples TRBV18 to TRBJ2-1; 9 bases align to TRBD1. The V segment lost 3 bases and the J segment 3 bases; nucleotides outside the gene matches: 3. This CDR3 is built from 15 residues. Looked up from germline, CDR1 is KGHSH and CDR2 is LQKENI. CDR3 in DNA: TGTGCCAGCTCACCCCCGGGACAGGGCTACAATGAGCAGTTCTTC. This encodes CASSPPGQGYNEQFF. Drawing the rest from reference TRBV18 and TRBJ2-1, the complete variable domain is NAGVMQNPRHLVRRRGQEARLRCSPMKGHSHVYWYRQLPEEGLKFMVYLQKENIIDESGMPKERFSAEFPKEGPSILRIQQVVRGDSAAYFCASSPPGQGYNEQFFGPGTRLTVL.

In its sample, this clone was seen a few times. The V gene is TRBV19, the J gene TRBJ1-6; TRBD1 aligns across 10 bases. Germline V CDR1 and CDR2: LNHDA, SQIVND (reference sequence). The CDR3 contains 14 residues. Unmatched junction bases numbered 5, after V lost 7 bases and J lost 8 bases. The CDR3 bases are TGTGCCAGTAACGACAGGGGGCTGTATTCACCCCTCCACTTT. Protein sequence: CASNDRGLYSPLHF.

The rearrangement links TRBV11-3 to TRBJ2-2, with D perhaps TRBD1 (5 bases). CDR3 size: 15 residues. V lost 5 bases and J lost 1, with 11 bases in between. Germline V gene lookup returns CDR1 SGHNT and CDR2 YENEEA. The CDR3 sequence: CASSRTTENTGELFF. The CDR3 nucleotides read TGTGCCAGCAGCCGAACGACAGAGAACACCGGGGAGCTGTTTTTT.

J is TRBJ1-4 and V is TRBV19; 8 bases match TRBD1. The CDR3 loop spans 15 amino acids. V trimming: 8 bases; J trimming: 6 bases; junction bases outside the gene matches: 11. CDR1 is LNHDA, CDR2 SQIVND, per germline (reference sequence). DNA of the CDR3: TGTGCCAGTCAGGATTATCAGGGGGCCTATGAAAAACTGTTTTTT. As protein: CASQDYQGAYEKLFF.

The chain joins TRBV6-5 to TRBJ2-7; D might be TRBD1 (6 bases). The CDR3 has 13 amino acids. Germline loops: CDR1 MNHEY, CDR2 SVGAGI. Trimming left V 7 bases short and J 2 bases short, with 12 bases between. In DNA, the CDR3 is TGTGCCAGCACCTACAGGGCCCCCTACGAGCAGTACTTC. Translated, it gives CASTYRAPYEQYF.

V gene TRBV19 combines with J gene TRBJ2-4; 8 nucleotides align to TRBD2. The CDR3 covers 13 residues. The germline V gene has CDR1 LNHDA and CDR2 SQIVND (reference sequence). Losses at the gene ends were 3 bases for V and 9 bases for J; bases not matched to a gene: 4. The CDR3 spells CASSIGAGGIQYF. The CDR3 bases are TGTGCCAGTAGTATCGGGGCGGGAGGCATTCAGTACTTC.

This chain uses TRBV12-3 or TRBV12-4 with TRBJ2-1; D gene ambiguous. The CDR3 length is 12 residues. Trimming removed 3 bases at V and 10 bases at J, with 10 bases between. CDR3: CASSFGSEEQFF. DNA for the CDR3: TGTGCCAGCAGTTTCGGTTCGGAGGAGCAGTTCTTC.

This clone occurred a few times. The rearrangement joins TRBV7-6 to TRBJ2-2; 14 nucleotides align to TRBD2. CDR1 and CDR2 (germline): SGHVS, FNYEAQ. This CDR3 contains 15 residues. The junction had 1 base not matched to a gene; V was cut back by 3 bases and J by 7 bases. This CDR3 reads CASSLGLAGDGELFF. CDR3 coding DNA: TGTGCCAGCAGCTTGGGACTAGCGGGAGACGGGGAGCTGTTTTTT.

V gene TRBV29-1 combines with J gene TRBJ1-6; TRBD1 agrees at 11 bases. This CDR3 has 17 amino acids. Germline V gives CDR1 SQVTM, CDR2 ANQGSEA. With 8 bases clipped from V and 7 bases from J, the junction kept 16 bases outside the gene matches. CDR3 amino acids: CSSRVPGGQGANSPLHF. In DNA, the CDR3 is TGCAGCTCAAGAGTTCCCGGAGGACAGGGGGCCAATTCACCCCTCCACTTT.

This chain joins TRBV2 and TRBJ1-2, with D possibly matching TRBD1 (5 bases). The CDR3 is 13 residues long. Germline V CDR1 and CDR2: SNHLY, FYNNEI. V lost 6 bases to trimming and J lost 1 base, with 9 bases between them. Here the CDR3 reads CASSGDYNYGYTF. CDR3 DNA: TGTGCCAGCAGCGGGGACTATAACTATGGCTACACCTTC.

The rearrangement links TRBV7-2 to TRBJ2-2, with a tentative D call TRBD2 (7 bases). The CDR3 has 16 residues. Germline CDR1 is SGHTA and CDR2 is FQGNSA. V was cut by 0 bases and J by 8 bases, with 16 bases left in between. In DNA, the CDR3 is TGTGCCAGCAGCTTAGCGCTAATGGGGGGGCAGGGGGAGCTGTTTTTT. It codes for CASSLALMGGQGELFF.

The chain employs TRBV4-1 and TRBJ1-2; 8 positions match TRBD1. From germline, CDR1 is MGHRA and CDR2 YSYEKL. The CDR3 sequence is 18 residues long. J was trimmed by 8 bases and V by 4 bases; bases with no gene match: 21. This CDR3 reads CASSRTVLQGDVPGGYTF. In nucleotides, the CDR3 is TGCGCCAGCAGCCGGACCGTACTACAGGGGGACGTCCCCGGGGGCTACACCTTC.

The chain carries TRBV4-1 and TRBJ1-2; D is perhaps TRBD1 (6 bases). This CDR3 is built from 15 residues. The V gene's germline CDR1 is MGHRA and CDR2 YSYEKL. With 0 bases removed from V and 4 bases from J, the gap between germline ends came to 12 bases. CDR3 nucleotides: TGCGCCAGCAGCCAAGATGGGGGCACGGGCTATGGCTACACCTTC. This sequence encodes CASSQDGGTGYGYTF.

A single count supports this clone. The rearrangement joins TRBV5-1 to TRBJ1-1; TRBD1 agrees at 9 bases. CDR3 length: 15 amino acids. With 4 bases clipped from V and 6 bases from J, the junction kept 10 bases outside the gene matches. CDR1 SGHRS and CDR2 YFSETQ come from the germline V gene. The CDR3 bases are TGCGCCAGCAGCCTATCGACAGGGGGGATTCCTGAAGCTTTCTTT. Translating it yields CASSLSTGGIPEAFF.

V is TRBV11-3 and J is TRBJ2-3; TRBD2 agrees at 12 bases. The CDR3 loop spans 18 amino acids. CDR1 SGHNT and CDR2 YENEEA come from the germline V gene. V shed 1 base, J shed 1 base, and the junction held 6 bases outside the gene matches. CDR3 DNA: TGTGCCAGCAGCTTAGTGTCTAGCGGGAGGGGCGGCACAGATACGCAGTATTTT. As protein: CASSLVSSGRGGTDTQYF. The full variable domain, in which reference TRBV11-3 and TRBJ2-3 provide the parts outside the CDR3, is EAGVVQSPRYKIIEKKQPVAFWCNPISGHNTLYWYLQNLGQGPELLIRYENEEAVDDSQLPKDRFSAERLKGVDSTLKIQPAELGDSAVYLCASSLVSSGRGGTDTQYFGPGTRLTVL.

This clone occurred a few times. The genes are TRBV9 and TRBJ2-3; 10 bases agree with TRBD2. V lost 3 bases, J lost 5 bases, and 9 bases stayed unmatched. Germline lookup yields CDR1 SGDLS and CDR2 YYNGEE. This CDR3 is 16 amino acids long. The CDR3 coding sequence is TGTGCCAGCAGCGCTTCGAGCGGGAGGGCCGAAGATACGCAGTATTTT. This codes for CASSASSGRAEDTQYF. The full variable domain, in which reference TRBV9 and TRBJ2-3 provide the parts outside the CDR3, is DSGVTQTPKHLITATGQRVTLRCSPRSGDLSVYWYQQSLDQGLQFLIQYYNGEERAKGNILERFSAQQFPDLHSELNLSSLELGDSALYFCASSASSGRAEDTQYFGPGTRLTVL.

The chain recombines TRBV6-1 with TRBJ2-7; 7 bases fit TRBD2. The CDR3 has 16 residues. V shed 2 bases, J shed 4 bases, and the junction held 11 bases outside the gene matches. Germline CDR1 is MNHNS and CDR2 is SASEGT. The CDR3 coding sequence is TGTGCCAGCAGTGAATTGGGGACGGGAGCGGGATACGAGCAGTACGTC. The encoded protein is CASSELGTGAGYEQYV.

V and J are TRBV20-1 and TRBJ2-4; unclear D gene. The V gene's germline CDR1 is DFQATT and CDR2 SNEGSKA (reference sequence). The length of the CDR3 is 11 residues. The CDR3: CAAAVENIQYF. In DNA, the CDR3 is TGCGCGGCGGCAGTGGAAAACATTCAGTACTTC.

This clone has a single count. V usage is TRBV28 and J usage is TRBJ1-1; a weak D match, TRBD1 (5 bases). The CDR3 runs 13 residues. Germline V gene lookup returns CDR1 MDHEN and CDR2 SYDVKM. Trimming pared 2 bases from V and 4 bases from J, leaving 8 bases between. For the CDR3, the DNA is TGTGCCAGCAGTTTACAGGGTAGCACTGAAGCTTTCTTT. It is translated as CASSLQGSTEAFF.

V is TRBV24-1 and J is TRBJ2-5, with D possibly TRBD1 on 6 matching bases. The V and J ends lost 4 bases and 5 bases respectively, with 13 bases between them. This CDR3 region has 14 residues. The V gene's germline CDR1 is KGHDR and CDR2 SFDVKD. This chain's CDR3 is CATSDPGDVETQYF. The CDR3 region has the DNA TGTGCCACCAGTGACCCAGGGGATGTGGAGACCCAGTACTTC.

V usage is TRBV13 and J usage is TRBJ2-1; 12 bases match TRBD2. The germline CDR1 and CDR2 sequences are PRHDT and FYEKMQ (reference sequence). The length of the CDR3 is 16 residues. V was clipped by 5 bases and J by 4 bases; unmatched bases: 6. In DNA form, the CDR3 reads TGTGCCAGCAGCACCCTAGCGGGGGGGCAGTACAATGAGCAGTTCTTC. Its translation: CASSTLAGGQYNEQFF.

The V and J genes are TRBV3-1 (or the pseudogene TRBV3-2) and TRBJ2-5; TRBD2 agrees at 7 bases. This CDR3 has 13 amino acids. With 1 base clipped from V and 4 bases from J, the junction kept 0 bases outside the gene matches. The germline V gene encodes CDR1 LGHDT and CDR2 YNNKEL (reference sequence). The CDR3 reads CASSQGGGETQYF. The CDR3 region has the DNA TGTGCCAGCAGCCAAGGCGGGGGAGAGACCCAGTACTTC.

The CDR3 spells CASREGAPHEAFF. In nucleotides, the CDR3 is TGTGCCAGCAGGGAGGGGGCGCCCCATGAAGCTTTCTTT. This sequence joins TRBV2 and TRBJ1-1, with 7 bases identical to TRBD1. Germline CDR1 is SNHLY and CDR2 is FYNNEI. Trimming cost V 6 bases and J 7 bases; bases outside gene matches: 8. CDR3 length equals 13 residues.

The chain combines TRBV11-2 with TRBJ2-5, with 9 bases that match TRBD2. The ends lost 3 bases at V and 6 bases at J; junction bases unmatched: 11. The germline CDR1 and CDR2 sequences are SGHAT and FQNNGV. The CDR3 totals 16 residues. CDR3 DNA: TGTGCCAGCAGCTTCGGGTGGCGGGAGGGCCTACAGACCCAGTACTTC. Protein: CASSFGWREGLQTQYF.

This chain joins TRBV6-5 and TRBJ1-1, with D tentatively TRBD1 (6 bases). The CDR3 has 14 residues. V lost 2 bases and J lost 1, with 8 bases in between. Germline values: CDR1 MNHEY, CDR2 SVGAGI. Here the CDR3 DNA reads TGTGCCAGCAGTTACGGGGGCGGGAACACTGAAGCTTTCTTT. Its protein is CASSYGGGNTEAFF.